The 10 T cell receptor beta chains below all came from one sample that was sequenced in a study of T cell clonotyping in hematopoietic cell transplantation. Documented time point: recipient sample about 28 days before transplant, after cytoreduction. The table came from immunoSEQ multiplex PCR; TCRdb's copy has only in-frame clones and leaves some out. The sample contains about 50,000 clones, 65% to 90% of which appear only once. Sample: peripheral blood mononuclear cells, taken before stem cell transplant. These TCRs come from a man between 60 and 75 years old with biphenotypic leukemia. Some clones in this sample may be carry-over from other donors' samples.

This clone has only a few counts. The gene calls are TRBV19 and TRBJ2-2; D gene unclear. Germline-derived CDR1 and CDR2 are LNHDA and SQIVND (reference sequence). This CDR3 comprises 13 residues. Trimming pared 4 bases from V and 6 bases from J, leaving 9 bases between. The CDR3 region is CASSTNIAGELFF. CDR3 DNA: TGTGCCAGTAGTACCAACATAGCCGGGGAGCTGTTTTTT.

This chain connects TRBV9 to TRBJ2-7, with 7 bases that match TRBD2. The V and J ends lost 4 bases and 5 bases, in that order; junction bases with no gene match: 12. Germline values: CDR1 SGDLS, CDR2 YYNGEE. This CDR3 region has 15 residues. In nucleotides, the CDR3 is TGTGCCAGCAGCCGTCCGGGGGGAGGGCCGGACGAGCAGTACTTC. It specifies CASSRPGGGPDEQYF.

The chain recombines TRBV7-9 with TRBJ2-5; D remains ambiguous. Looked up from germline, CDR1 is SEHNR and CDR2 is FQNEAQ (reference sequence). CDR3 size: 11 residues. V was shortened by 3 bases and J by 2 bases, with 1 base between the two germline ends. Here the CDR3 DNA reads TGTGCCAGCAGCTTGCAAGAGACCCAGTACTTC. Protein sequence: CASSLQETQYF.

The gene calls are TRBV28 and TRBJ2-2; either TRBD1 or TRBD2 may fit D (5 bases each). Deletions cut 5 bases from V and 3 bases from J, with 13 bases between. The CDR3 has 15 amino acids. Germline V gives CDR1 MDHEN, CDR2 SYDVKM. The CDR3 DNA is TGTGCCAGCAGTGTAGCGACAGAATACACCGGGGAGCTGTTTTTT. Its translation: CASSVATEYTGELFF.

The chain has TRBV10-1 and TRBJ2-7; D gene ambiguous. The CDR3 contains 14 residues. Per germline, CDR1 WNHNN and CDR2 SYGVQD (reference sequence). The V gene lost 8 bases and the J gene lost 3 bases, with 17 bases spanning the gap. The CDR3 DNA follows: TGCGCCAGCTCATCTTACCTGAATTTCTACGAGCAGTACTTC. Residues: CASSSYLNFYEQYF.

The chain employs TRBV11-2 and TRBJ2-5, with D uncertain. Germline V gene data show CDR1 as SGHAT and CDR2 as FQNNGV. V gave up 5 bases and J gave up 4 bases, with 8 bases separating them. The length of the CDR3 is 12 residues. The CDR3, as DNA: TGTGCCAGCAGCCCCACCCGAGAGACCCAGTACTTC. Protein: CASSPTRETQYF.

This chain uses TRBV19 with TRBJ1-1; the D is unclear. The V end was cut by 6 bases, the J end by 2 bases, with 7 bases between. This CDR3 spans 12 amino acids. The V gene's germline CDR1 is LNHDA and CDR2 SQIVND (reference sequence). The CDR3 here is CASRAPNTEAFF. Here the CDR3 DNA reads TGTGCCAGTAGGGCACCAAACACTGAAGCTTTCTTT.

This chain joins TRBV14 and TRBJ1-2; D is unclear. The CDR3 runs 14 residues. V was clipped by 0 bases and J by 5 bases, with 10 bases between them. Germline CDR1 SGHDN, CDR2 FVKESK. The CDR3 here is CASSQDLAVYGYTF. CDR3 sequence (DNA): TGTGCCAGCAGCCAAGACTTGGCGGTTTATGGCTACACCTTC.

The chain couples TRBV7-2 to TRBJ2-5; D unresolved. The CDR3 extends over 14 amino acids. V lost 7 bases and J 3 bases, leaving 15 bases between the germline ends. Germline-derived CDR1 and CDR2 are SGHTA and FQGNSA. This CDR3 is CASILDRTKETQYF. In nucleotides, the CDR3 is TGTGCCAGCATCCTAGATCGTACTAAAGAGACCCAGTACTTC.

This sequence joins TRBV11-3 and TRBJ1-4; unclear D gene. The ends were cut back, 0 bases at V and 5 bases at J, with 13 bases in the middle. The CDR3 totals 16 residues. CDR1 is SGHNT and CDR2 is YENEEA in the germline V gene. The CDR3 sequence is CASSLDSDGPNEKLFF. Written as DNA, the CDR3 is TGTGCCAGCAGCTTAGATAGCGACGGTCCAAATGAAAAACTGTTTTTT.